The 16 T cell receptor beta chains below come from one sample, sequenced in a study of T cells in localized non-small cell lung cancer. Produced via immunoSEQ multiplex PCR; TCRdb's table is partial and in-frame only. The repertoire holds roughly 72,000 clones, about 84% seen once, with about a tenth in the top ten. This specimen was peripheral blood, taken before any cancer treatment. The receptor source for this set is an older female donor with stage I lung adenocarcinoma.

This chain joins TRBV6-1 and TRBJ1-1; D perhaps matches TRBD1 (6 bases). Germline-derived CDR1 and CDR2 are MNHNS and SASEGT. With 2 bases removed from V and 0 bases from J, the gap between germline ends came to 10 bases. The CDR3 consists of 15 residues. The CDR3 sequence is CASSESGGLNTEAFF. The DNA for the CDR3 is TGTGCCAGCAGTGAATCCGGGGGGCTGAACACTGAAGCTTTCTTT.

The chain recombines TRBV5-6 with TRBJ2-2; D is ambiguous. The CDR3 loop spans 14 amino acids. Germline CDR1 SGHDT, CDR2 YYEEEE. With 4 bases removed from V and 2 bases from J, the gap between germline ends came to 9 bases. Written as DNA, the CDR3 is TGTGCCAGCAGCAGACACCTTAACACCGGGGAGCTGTTTTTT. Amino acids: CASSRHLNTGELFF.

The gene calls are TRBV25-1 and TRBJ2-1, with TRBD2 identical over 8 bases. Per the germline V gene, CDR1 is MGHDK and CDR2 is SYGVNS. The CDR3 spans 13 residues. The V and J ends lost 5 bases and 10 bases, in that order; junction bases with no gene match: 7. CDR3 sequence (DNA): TGTGCCAGCAGTCCCCAAGCGGGAGTAGAGCAGTTCTTC. It codes for CASSPQAGVEQFF.

In its sample, this clone was seen a few times. The chain employs TRBV27 and TRBJ2-7; no reliable D call. Looked up from germline, CDR1 is MNHEY and CDR2 is SMNVEV (reference sequence). This CDR3 spans 14 amino acids. The V end lost 2 bases, the J end lost 0 bases, and 8 bases lay between the germline ends. The CDR3 region is CASSLAVLSYEQYF. Written as DNA, the CDR3 is TGTGCCAGCAGTTTAGCGGTCCTCTCCTACGAGCAGTACTTC.

The chain is built from TRBV10-3 and TRBJ2-3, with D perhaps TRBD2 (5 bases). CDR1 and CDR2 from the germline V gene are ENHRY and SYGVKD. Trimming left V 6 bases short and J 4 bases short, with 14 bases between. The CDR3 spans 14 residues. CDR3 in amino acids: CAISGLATSDTQYF. In DNA form, the CDR3 reads TGTGCCATCAGCGGGCTAGCAACGTCAGATACGCAGTATTTT.

The V gene is TRBV30, the J gene TRBJ1-1, with TRBD1 as a possible D gene (6 bases). This CDR3 has 15 amino acids. Germline V lookup: CDR1 GTSNPN, CDR2 SVGIG (reference sequence). The V and J ends lost 1 base and 3 bases respectively, with 15 bases between them. The CDR3 loop is CAWSALQGRDTEAFF. The CDR3 DNA reads as TGTGCCTGGAGTGCCCTTCAGGGGAGGGACACTGAAGCTTTCTTT.

V gene TRBV6-5 combines with J gene TRBJ1-2; a weak D match, TRBD1 (6 bases). The CDR3 runs 13 residues. Trimming pared 7 bases from V and 8 bases from J, leaving 17 bases between. From germline, CDR1 is MNHEY and CDR2 SVGAGI. CDR3 loop: CASTRPGGEGYTF. In DNA, the CDR3 is TGTGCCAGCACCCGCCCGGGGGGCGAGGGCTACACCTTC.

This sequence joins TRBV29-1 and TRBJ2-2; D is ambiguous. Trimming stripped 7 bases from V and 1 base from J, with 7 bases between. Germline V gene data show CDR1 as SQVTM and CDR2 as ANQGSEA. This CDR3 has 12 residues. The CDR3 is CSAERNTGELFF. The DNA of the CDR3 is TGCAGCGCCGAAAGGAACACCGGGGAGCTGTTTTTT.

This clone is a singleton in its sample. V and J are TRBV9 and TRBJ2-2, with TRBD1 identical over 7 bases. Per the germline V gene, CDR1 is SGDLS and CDR2 is YYNGEE. J gave up 6 bases and V 1 base, and 9 bases lay outside the gene matches. This CDR3 is built from 16 residues. CDR3 sequence: CASSVSQGETSGELFF. In DNA, the CDR3 is TGTGCCAGCAGCGTAAGCCAGGGGGAAACCTCCGGGGAGCTGTTTTTT.

The chain couples TRBV5-1 to TRBJ2-1; no reliable D call. Germline V CDR1 and CDR2: SGHRS, YFSETQ. There are 15 residues in the CDR3. Trimming removed 0 bases from V and 2 bases from J, with 9 bases in between. DNA for the CDR3: TGCGCCAGCAGCTTGGGACCAGCCCCCTACAATGAGCAGTTCTTC. Translation: CASSLGPAPYNEQFF.

This clone was seen only once. The chain couples TRBV7-9 to TRBJ2-1, with D tentatively TRBD2 (5 bases). Trimming removed 1 base from V and 10 bases from J, with 14 bases in between. The CDR3 runs to 14 residues. Germline lookup yields CDR1 SEHNR and CDR2 FQNEAQ (reference sequence). The CDR3 nucleotides read TGTGCCAGCAGCTTAGGGACTGGCTACGAGGAGCAGTTCTTC. Amino acids: CASSLGTGYEEQFF.

This sequence joins TRBV5-1 and TRBJ1-4; 9 bases line up with TRBD1. Germline V gives CDR1 SGHRS, CDR2 YFSETQ. The CDR3 loop spans 14 amino acids. J lost 8 bases, V lost 4 bases, and 6 bases had no gene match. The CDR3 spells CASSLDRGGEKLFF. The CDR3 DNA reads as TGCGCCAGCAGCCTAGACAGGGGGGGAGAAAAACTGTTTTTT. Based on the CDR3 plus reference TRBV5-1 and TRBJ1-4, the full variable domain is KAGVTQTPRYLIKTRGQQVTLSCSPISGHRSVSWYQQTPGQGLQFLFEYFSETQRNKGNFPGRFSGRQFSNSRSEMNVSTLELGDSALYLCASSLDRGGEKLFFGSGTQLSVL.

This clone was counted once. The J gene is TRBJ1-5, the V gene TRBV4-2; D is uncertain. Germline CDR1 is LGHNA and CDR2 is YNFKEQ. V dropped 0 bases and J dropped 7 bases, with 13 bases sitting between them. This CDR3 is built from 15 residues. Written as DNA, the CDR3 is TGTGCCAGCAGCCAAGATCTCCGGGGTCGGCAGCCCCAGCATTTT. Its translation is CASSQDLRGRQPQHF.

The chain links TRBV19 to TRBJ1-6, with D tentatively TRBD1 (6 bases). From germline, CDR1 is LNHDA and CDR2 SQIVND (reference sequence). The CDR3 has 14 residues. V lost 7 bases, J lost 5 bases, and 12 bases lay in between. CDR3 region: CASTTGTDNSPLHF. The CDR3, as DNA: TGTGCCAGTACCACAGGGACGGATAATTCACCCCTCCACTTT. Together with reference TRBV19 and TRBJ1-6, the CDR3 gives the full variable domain: DGGITQSPKYLFRKEGQNVTLSCEQNLNHDAMYWYRQDPGQGLRLIYYSQIVNDFQKGDIAEGYSVSREKKESFPLTVTSAQKNPTAFYLCASTTGTDNSPLHFGNGTRLTVT.

The V and J genes are TRBV7-6 and TRBJ2-1; no clear D gene. This CDR3 is built from 13 residues. The germline gives CDR1 SGHVS, CDR2 FNYEAQ. The V gene lost 3 bases and the J gene lost 6 bases, with 9 bases spanning the gap. The CDR3 DNA follows: TGTGCCAGCAGCTTGACTGGGATCAATGAGCAGTTCTTC. Protein sequence: CASSLTGINEQFF. Filled out from reference TRBV7-6 and TRBJ2-1, the complete variable domain reads GAGVSQSPRYKVTKRGQDVALRCDPISGHVSLYWYRQALGQGPEFLTYFNYEAQQDKSGLPNDRFSAERPEGSISTLTIQRTEQRDSAMYRCASSLTGINEQFFGPGTRLTVL.

The chain recombines TRBV15 with TRBJ1-1; weak D call: TRBD1 (6 bases). Trimming removed 1 base from V and 3 bases from J, with 9 bases in between. CDR3 length: 14 residues. The germline CDR1 and CDR2 sequences are LNHNV and YYDKDF (reference sequence). Here the CDR3 reads CATSRGRGDTEAFF. The CDR3 DNA reads as TGTGCCACCAGCAGAGGGAGGGGGGACACTGAAGCTTTCTTT.